This TCR beta chain was found in a study of PD-L1 blockade in urothelial cancer. Overall study context: Analyses were performed on blood at 3 weeks after treatment start (the second dose) and at 6 weeks.

General study points: Expansion of tumor-associated blood clones at 3 weeks was greater in durable-benefit patients.

This clone occurred once. The target antigen is unknown. Libraries were prepared by immunoSEQ multiplex PCR; TCRdb keeps only in-frame clonotypes and omits some of them. The sample contains 55,000 or so clones, around 82% of which appear only once. This CDR3 comprises 15 residues. CDR1 MDHEN and CDR2 SYDVKM come from the germline V gene. V lost 7 bases and J 4 bases, leaving 20 bases between the germline ends. The chain has TRBV28 and TRBJ2-7, with TRBD2 as a possible D gene (5 bases). The clonotype originates from a man in his forties with urothelial cancer. This sample comprised PBMCs, obtained around atezolizumab (anti-PD-L1) treatment. The CDR3 nucleotides read TGTGCCAGCACCGACCGCAGAGAGGAGGCTTACGAGCAGTACTTC. Translation: CASTDRREEAYEQYF.